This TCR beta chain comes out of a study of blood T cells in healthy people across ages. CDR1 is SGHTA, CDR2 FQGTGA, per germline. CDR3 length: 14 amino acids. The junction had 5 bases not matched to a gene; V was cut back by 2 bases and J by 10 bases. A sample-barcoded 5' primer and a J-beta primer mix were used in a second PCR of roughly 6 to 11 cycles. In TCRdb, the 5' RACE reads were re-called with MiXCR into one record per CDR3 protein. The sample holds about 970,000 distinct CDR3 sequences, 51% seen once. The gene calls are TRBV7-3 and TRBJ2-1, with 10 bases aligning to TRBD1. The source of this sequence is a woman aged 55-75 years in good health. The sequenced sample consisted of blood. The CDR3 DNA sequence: TGTGCCAGCAGCTTAGGACAGGGGGGGTTAGAGCAGTTCTTC. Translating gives CASSLGQGGLEQFF. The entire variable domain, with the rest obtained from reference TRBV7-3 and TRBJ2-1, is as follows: GAGVSQTPSNKVTEKGKYVELRCDPISGHTALYWYRQSLGQGPEFLIYFQGTGAADDSGLPNDRFFAVRPEGSVSTLKIQRTERGDSAVYLCASSLGQGGLEQFFGPGTRLTVL.